The entry that follows covers one TCR beta chain sequence. These data originate in a study of blood T cell repertoires in COVID-19. Study in general: The cDNA or gDNA used as material had been derived from T cells, B-cell-depleted T cells, or PBMCs.

Sequencing used immunoSEQ multiplex PCR; TCRdb keeps in-frame clones, though not all of them. The sample records about 470,000 clones, roughly nine tenths being singletons. Trimming removed 4 bases at V and 4 bases at J, with 10 bases between. The CDR3 runs 13 residues. Germline loops: CDR1 SNHLY, CDR2 FYNNEI. The source is a woman younger than 35 who had recovered from COVID-19. The sample consisted of PBMCs or T cells enriched from blood (not recorded which). The chain couples TRBV2 to TRBJ2-5; D not certain. The CDR3 bases are TGTGCCAGCAGTGCCAACCCGGGAGAGACCCAGTACTTC. Residues: CASSANPGETQYF.